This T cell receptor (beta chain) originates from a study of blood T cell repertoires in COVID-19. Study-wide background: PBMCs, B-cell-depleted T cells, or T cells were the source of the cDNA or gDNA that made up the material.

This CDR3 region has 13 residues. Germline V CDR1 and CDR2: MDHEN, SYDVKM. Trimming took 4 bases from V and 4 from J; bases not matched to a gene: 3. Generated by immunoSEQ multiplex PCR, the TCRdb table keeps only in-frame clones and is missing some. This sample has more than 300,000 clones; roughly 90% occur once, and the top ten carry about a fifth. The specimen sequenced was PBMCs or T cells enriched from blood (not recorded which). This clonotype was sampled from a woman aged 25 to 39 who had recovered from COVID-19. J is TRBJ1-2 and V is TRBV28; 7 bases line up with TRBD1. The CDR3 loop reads CASSSGQAYGYTF. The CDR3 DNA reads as TGTGCCAGCAGTTCAGGACAGGCCTATGGCTACACCTTC.